The 29 T cell receptor beta chains reported below all come from one sample, sequenced in a study of T cells in Graves' hyperthyroidism and ophthalmopathy. It was RNA transcripts that yielded the amplified TCR beta CDR3 regions. An initial round of RT-PCR targeting the TCR CDR3 relied on the HTBI primer set. MiXCR, applied by TCRdb to the multiplex PCR reads, yields one record per CDR3 protein. The repertoire includes around 610,000 distinct CDR3 sequences, under 15% of them detected once, and around 4.5% sits in the top ten. The source material was blood. The source is a woman aged 35 to 49 with Graves' ophthalmopathy.

As regards this clonotype: An end of the junction does not agree with germline; a read error may underlie this. This chain links TRBV5-5 with TRBJ2-5; D is ambiguous. Germline assignment: CDR1 SGHKS and CDR2 YYEKEE (reference sequence). The CDR3 contains 13 residues. The CDR3 DNA reads TGTGTCAGCAGCTCCTACACTCAAGAGACCCAGTACTTC. Translated: CVSSSYTQETQYF.

In this sample, this clonotype turned up many times. The chain is built from TRBV10-3 and TRBJ2-5, with 8 bases lining up with TRBD1. From germline, CDR1 is ENHRY and CDR2 SYGVKD. The CDR3 is made up of 13 amino acids. Trimming cost V 8 bases and J 7 bases; bases outside gene matches: 9. CDR3 sequence: CAIASGQGGTQYF. The CDR3 DNA reads TGTGCCATCGCGTCCGGACAGGGAGGGACCCAGTACTTC.

In its sample, this clonotype was seen many times. V is TRBV2 and J is TRBJ2-5; D might be TRBD2 (6 bases). Between the trimmed V and J ends, which lost 0 bases and 4 bases, there was a span of 9 bases. The germline gives CDR1 SNHLY, CDR2 FYNNEI. The CDR3 contains 14 residues. Here the CDR3 reads CASSEARRGETQYF. DNA of the CDR3: TGTGCCAGCAGTGAAGCGCGGCGGGGAGAGACCCAGTACTTC.

This clonotype was observed many times. The rearrangement links TRBV7-2 to TRBJ2-7, with no clear D. This CDR3 region has 12 residues. CDR1 and CDR2 from the germline V gene are SGHTA and FQGNSA. Trimming shortened V by 3 bases and J by 6 bases, and 9 bases separated the two germline ends. This CDR3 is CASSFSAPEQYF. The CDR3 nucleotides are TGTGCCAGCAGCTTCTCAGCCCCCGAGCAGTACTTC.

This clonotype appeared many times. J is TRBJ1-2 and V is TRBV2; a weak D match, TRBD1 (5 bases). The CDR3 has 16 residues. Germline V lookup: CDR1 SNHLY, CDR2 FYNNEI. Trimming shortened V by 4 bases and J by 7 bases, and 22 bases separated the two germline ends. The CDR3 protein is CASSGGVRGSYRGYTF. The CDR3 DNA reads as TGTGCCAGCAGTGGAGGGGTAAGGGGATCATACCGTGGCTACACCTTC.

This clonotype has ten or more counts. The genes are TRBV12-3 or TRBV12-4 and TRBJ1-1, with a possible D match to TRBD1 (5 bases). The CDR3 has 14 amino acids. V lost 7 bases, J lost 0 bases, and 12 bases lay in between. The CDR3 spells CASTSGTVNTEAFF. CDR3 DNA sequence: TGTGCCAGCACCTCCGGGACCGTGAACACTGAAGCTTTCTTT.

As DNA, the CDR3 is TGTGCCAGCTCACGGGGGGCCGGGACTATCTACGAGCAGTACTTC. Translated, it gives CASSRGAGTIYEQYF. This rearrangement joins TRBV28 to TRBJ2-7; D possibly corresponds to TRBD2 (7 bases). Germline CDR1 reads MDHEN; CDR2 reads SYDVKM. V lost 8 bases and J lost 3, with 20 bases in between. The CDR3 runs 15 residues.

This clonotype occurred many times. The chain is built from TRBV12-3 or TRBV12-4 and TRBJ1-2, with unresolved D. The length of the CDR3 is 12 residues. The V end was cut by 6 bases, the J end by 1 base, with 6 bases between. CDR3 sequence: CASSQDNYGYTF. CDR3 coding DNA: TGTGCCAGCAGCCAAGATAACTATGGCTACACCTTC.

This clonotype was counted ten times or more. The J gene is TRBJ1-1, the V gene TRBV5-5, with a weak D call TRBD1 (5 bases). The CDR3 covers 15 residues. Germline-derived CDR1 and CDR2 are SGHKS and YYEKEE (reference sequence). V was cut by 4 bases and J by 1 base, with 14 bases left in between. The CDR3 loop reads CASSVGTLRNTEAFF. CDR3 in DNA: TGTGCCAGCAGCGTAGGGACGCTTCGGAACACTGAAGCTTTCTTT.

The rearrangement joins TRBV6-2 or TRBV6-3 to TRBJ2-5, with 12 bases fitting TRBD2. Germline V gene data show CDR1 as MNHEY and CDR2 as SVGEGT. The CDR3 length is 16 residues. V lost 2 bases, J lost 3 bases, and 4 bases stayed unmatched. The CDR3 DNA sequence: TGTGCCAGCAGTTACGGGACTAGCGGGCCCGAAGAGACCCAGTACTTC. The encoded protein is CASSYGTSGPEETQYF.

This clonotype was seen many times. The chain links TRBV7-2 to TRBJ2-5; possible D gene TRBD1, 6 bases. The ends were cut back, 1 base at V and 6 bases at J, with 12 bases in the middle. CDR3 size: 14 residues. Germline V gene sequence: CDR1 SGHTA, CDR2 FQGNSA. The CDR3 sequence: CASSLGGRGQTQYF. The CDR3 DNA is TGTGCCAGCAGCTTAGGCGGCAGGGGCCAGACCCAGTACTTC.

Many counts were recorded for this clonotype. The chain links TRBV11-2 to TRBJ2-5; D ambiguous. The CDR3 sequence is 12 residues long. Germline CDR1 and CDR2: SGHAT and FQNNGV. Trimming pared 5 bases from V and 2 bases from J, leaving 6 bases between. DNA for the CDR3: TGTGCCAGCAGCGTCGATCAAGAGACCCAGTACTTC. Its protein product is CASSVDQETQYF.

This clonotype has at least ten counts. J is TRBJ2-7 and V is TRBV28; 10 bases map to TRBD1. V shed 5 bases, J shed 4 bases, and the junction held 8 bases outside the gene matches. This CDR3 has 15 amino acids. Germline-derived CDR1 and CDR2 are MDHEN and SYDVKM. The CDR3 loop is CASSAKTGGWYEQYF. The CDR3 DNA sequence: TGTGCCAGCAGTGCTAAGACAGGGGGCTGGTACGAGCAGTACTTC. The full variable domain, with the rest looked up from reference TRBV28 and TRBJ2-7, is DVKVTQSSRYLVKRTGEKVFLECVQDMDHENMFWYRQDPGLGLRLIYFSYDVKMKEKGDIPEGYSVSREKKERFSLILESASTNQTSMYLCASSAKTGGWYEQYFGPGTRLTVT.

This clonotype was detected ten times or more. V is TRBV18 and J is TRBJ2-5; unclear D gene. Germline loops: CDR1 KGHSH, CDR2 LQKENI. Trimming shortened V by 6 bases and J by 4 bases, and 12 bases separated the two germline ends. The CDR3 is 13 amino acids. The CDR3 DNA sequence: TGTGCCAGCTCGCCCGCCACAAGAGAGACCCAGTACTTC. Protein sequence: CASSPATRETQYF.

The J gene is TRBJ2-7, the V gene TRBV20-1; D gene ambiguous. V was cut by 6 bases and J by 0 bases, with 21 bases left in between. The CDR3 runs 16 residues. Per the germline V gene, CDR1 is DFQATT and CDR2 is SNEGSKA (reference sequence). The CDR3 DNA is TGCAGTGCCCAAAGACCGGAGAGGACCCTCTCCTACGAGCAGTACTTC. Encoded protein: CSAQRPERTLSYEQYF.

This clonotype was counted a few times. This sequence joins TRBV30 and TRBJ2-2; 9 positions match TRBD1. The V segment lost 4 bases and the J segment 2 bases; nucleotides outside the gene matches: 5. The CDR3 totals 15 residues. Germline V gene sequence: CDR1 GTSNPN, CDR2 SVGIG (reference sequence). CDR3 residues: CAWIPGQGNTGELFF. DNA of the CDR3: TGTGCCTGGATTCCGGGACAGGGTAACACCGGGGAGCTGTTTTTT.

This clonotype was picked up many times. This chain connects TRBV11-2 to TRBJ1-2, with 9 bases lining up with TRBD1. Germline CDR1 SGHAT, CDR2 FQNNGV. CDR3 length equals 16 residues. The V and J ends lost 8 bases and 3 bases, in that order; junction bases with no gene match: 13. CDR3 sequence: CASGGGGQGGDYGYTF. CDR3 bases: TGTGCCAGCGGGGGTGGGGGACAGGGTGGCGACTATGGCTACACCTTC.

The V and J genes are TRBV27 and TRBJ2-7; 7 bases map to TRBD1. This CDR3 has 15 residues. Germline V lookup: CDR1 MNHEY, CDR2 SMNVEV (reference sequence). The V and J ends lost 3 bases and 2 bases, in that order; junction bases with no gene match: 7. The DNA for the CDR3 is TGTGCCAGCAGTTTTTATCGAGGGGGCGCCTACGAGCAGTACTTC. It specifies CASSFYRGGAYEQYF.

The table lists this clonotype with a few counts. The chain carries TRBV4-1 and TRBJ1-1, with D possibly TRBD1 on 5 matching bases. The CDR3 extends over 15 amino acids. Deletions cut 2 bases from V and 1 base from J, with 11 bases between. Germline V gives CDR1 MGHRA, CDR2 YSYEKL. In nucleotides, the CDR3 is TGCGCCAGCAGCCAACCCGGGACCGCGAACACTGAAGCTTTCTTT. As protein: CASSQPGTANTEAFF.

Many counts were recorded for this clonotype. A clone one base away is much larger, so this may be a read error. CDR3 protein: CVSSLGVSGQPQHF. CDR3 sequence (DNA): TGTGTCAGCAGCTTAGGAGTTTCCGGTCAGCCCCAGCATTTT. The V and J genes are TRBV7-2 and TRBJ1-5; unclear D gene. Looked up from germline, CDR1 is SGHTA and CDR2 is FQGNSA. The CDR3 is 14 amino acids.

This clonotype appeared many times. The V gene is TRBV7-3, the J gene TRBJ1-1, with D maybe TRBD1 (5 bases). The CDR3 is 13 amino acids. CDR1 SGHTA and CDR2 FQGTGA come from the germline V gene. V lost 0 bases, J lost 5 bases, and 7 bases lay in between. In DNA form, the CDR3 reads TGTGCCAGCAGCTTAACCAAGGGGACTGAAGCTTTCTTT. Its protein is CASSLTKGTEAFF.

The V call is TRBV20-1, the J call TRBJ2-7, with D possibly TRBD2 on 5 matching bases. The CDR3 runs to 14 residues. Between the trimmed V and J ends, which lost 3 bases and 0 bases, there was a span of 12 bases. Per germline, CDR1 DFQATT and CDR2 SNEGSKA (reference sequence). The CDR3 DNA sequence: TGCAGTGCTAGGGCCGCCGACTACTCCTACGAGCAGTACTTC. Protein: CSARAADYSYEQYF.

This clonotype came up many times. The chain is built from TRBV11-1 and TRBJ2-7; the D gene could be TRBD1 or TRBD2 (5 bases each). The ends were cut back, 5 bases at V and 0 bases at J, with 11 bases in the middle. The CDR3 extends over 14 amino acids. Per germline, CDR1 SGHAT and CDR2 FQDESV (reference sequence). The CDR3 protein is CASSHQGDSYEQYF. CDR3 sequence (DNA): TGTGCCAGCAGCCACCAGGGAGACTCCTACGAGCAGTACTTC. Filled out from reference TRBV11-1 and TRBJ2-7, the complete variable domain reads EAEVAQSPRYKITEKSQAVAFWCDPISGHATLYWYRQILGQGPELLVQFQDESVVDDSQLPKDRFSAERLKGVDSTLKIQPAELGDSAMYLCASSHQGDSYEQYFGPGTRLTVT.

This clonotype has only a few counts. The chain uses TRBV7-2 and TRBJ2-3; 9 bases are shared with TRBD1. This CDR3 contains 14 residues. Germline assignment: CDR1 SGHTA and CDR2 FQGNSA. V was clipped by 5 bases and J by 5 bases; unmatched bases: 5. DNA of the CDR3: TGTGCCAGCAGCCTACAGGGGGCCGGAGATACGCAGTATTTT. It translates to CASSLQGAGDTQYF.

This clonotype was observed at least ten times. This chain joins TRBV12-3 or TRBV12-4 and TRBJ1-6, with TRBD1 matching over 12 bases. The CDR3 is made up of 14 amino acids. Unmatched junction bases numbered 3, after V lost 4 bases and J lost 11 bases. CDR3 amino acids: CASSSGQGATPLHF. CDR3 DNA sequence: TGTGCCAGCAGTTCGGGACAGGGGGCAACACCCCTCCACTTT.

Ten or more counts support this clonotype. This rearrangement joins TRBV10-3 to TRBJ2-4, with D possibly matching TRBD1 (5 bases). Germline CDR1 reads ENHRY; CDR2 reads SYGVKD. CDR3 length: 14 amino acids. V dropped 2 bases and J dropped 7 bases, with 12 bases sitting between them. CDR3 amino acids: CAISEMVTENIQYF. The CDR3 region has the DNA TGTGCCATCAGTGAGATGGTGACAGAGAACATTCAGTACTTC.

This clonotype was recorded a few times. This chain uses TRBV20-1 with TRBJ2-7; a weak D match, TRBD2 (7 bases). The germline V and J ends were trimmed by 6 bases and 3 bases, with 21 bases remaining between them. The CDR3 covers 15 residues. CDR1 is DFQATT, CDR2 SNEGSKA, per germline (reference sequence). CDR3 in amino acids: CSAPGAASGDYEQYF. The CDR3 DNA is TGCAGTGCCCCAGGGGCGGCTAGCGGAGACTACGAGCAGTACTTC.

The CDR3 DNA sequence: TGTGCCAGCAGTTACGTCTTTGCACTAGCGGTAACCTACGAGCAGTACTTC. Encoded protein: CASSYVFALAVTYEQYF. This chain connects TRBV6-2 or TRBV6-3 to TRBJ2-7, with TRBD2 matching 8 bases. Germline V gene data show CDR1 as MNHEY and CDR2 as SVGEGT. There are 17 residues in the CDR3. The trim removed 2 bases at V and 2 bases at J, leaving 11 bases unmatched.

The gene calls are TRBV20-1 and TRBJ1-2; D perhaps matches TRBD1 (6 bases). Trimming took off 4 bases at V and 0 bases at J, with 12 bases between the two ends. The germline V gene has CDR1 DFQATT and CDR2 SNEGSKA (reference sequence). CDR3 length: 14 amino acids. The CDR3 reads CSATGDTANYGYTF. The CDR3 DNA reads TGCAGTGCTACCGGGGACACAGCTAACTATGGCTACACCTTC.